The TCR beta chain described here comes from a study of CD8 T cells in ankylosing spondylitis. Via MiXCR, TCRdb re-called the 5' RACE reads, giving one row per CDR3 protein. The data contain 35,000 to 45,000 distinct CDR3 sequences, 8% to 13% of them singletons. The V end was cut by 2 bases, the J end by 7 bases, with 14 bases between. This CDR3 is 15 amino acids long. Looked up from germline, CDR1 is ENHRY and CDR2 is SYGVKD. Many counts were recorded for this clonotype. The sequence derives from a male donor with ankylosing spondylitis or in good health (not recorded which). The chain is built from TRBV10-3 and TRBJ2-2; D possibly corresponds to TRBD1 (6 bases). Sequencing used blood, either unsorted or a sorted T cell fraction (not recorded which). CDR3 DNA: TGTGCCATCAGTGAGGGCCTTCAGGGGATCGGGGAGCTGTTTTTT. Translation: CAISEGLQGIGELFF.